This record concerns one T cell receptor beta chain sequence. Its antigen is undetermined. The data are from a study of T cell responses to AZD1222 COVID-19 vaccine. General observations from the study: Dominant CD4 TCR responses targeted spike regions 160-218 and 743-854.

Second-dose recipients at about 4 or about 12 weeks were treated as one pooled group. The repertoire was sequenced with immunoSEQ multiplex PCR; TCRdb's copy has only in-frame clones and lacks some. The sample includes roughly 120,000 clones, around 89% of them seen just once. This CDR3 is 14 amino acids long. The V gene lost 5 bases and the J gene lost 5 bases, with 16 bases spanning the gap. The V gene's germline CDR1 is SEHNR and CDR2 FQNEAQ (reference sequence). This specimen was peripheral blood, taken 28 days after the second AZD1222 dose. The source is an adult who received the AZD1222 COVID-19 vaccine. This chain uses TRBV7-9 with TRBJ2-7; possibly TRBD1 for D (6 bases). The CDR3 is CASSRDTSRDEQYF. The DNA for the CDR3 is TGTGCCAGCAGCAGGGACACATCGCGGGACGAGCAGTACTTC.